One and the same sample provided the 20 T cell receptor beta chains below, sequenced in a study of CD8+ T cells in alopecia areata. After isolation, RNA underwent reverse transcription to generate cDNA as the sequencing template. Clones were sequenced by immunoSEQ multiplex PCR, and TCRdb holds only the in-frame ones, with some missing. This table has approximately 150,000 clones, roughly 50% appearing once. Stated treatment: oral pan-JAK inhibitor, 5-10 mg twice daily. This specimen was CD4+ T cells sorted from blood, taken at approximately week 61, from a patient treated with tofacitinib. These receptor sequences come from a human donor with alopecia areata.

This clone has just a few counts. This chain connects TRBV29-1 to TRBJ1-3; the D is unclear. V shed 6 bases and J shed 6 bases, with 12 bases lying between them. The germline CDR1 and CDR2 sequences are SQVTM and ANQGSEA. The CDR3 spans 12 residues. CDR3: CSVQESENTIYF. The CDR3 nucleotides read TGCAGCGTCCAAGAGTCAGAAAACACCATATATTTT.

The chain employs TRBV10-3 and TRBJ1-1; TRBD1 aligns across 8 bases. Germline V gives CDR1 ENHRY, CDR2 SYGVKD. With V trimmed by 5 bases and J by 11 bases, 10 bases remained unmatched. The CDR3 consists of 13 residues. This chain's CDR3 is CAISKTDRVVAFF. The CDR3 DNA follows: TGTGCCATCAGTAAGACGGACAGGGTTGTTGCTTTCTTT.

This chain uses TRBV30 with TRBJ1-5; possibly TRBD1 for D (6 bases). The V gene's germline CDR1 is GTSNPN and CDR2 SVGIG (reference sequence). The CDR3 contains 14 residues. V lost 4 bases and J 6 bases, leaving 16 bases between the germline ends. In nucleotides, the CDR3 is TGTGCCTGGAATCTACAGGGTCTGAGTCAGCCCCAGCATTTT. This codes for CAWNLQGLSQPQHF.

The chain links TRBV29-1 to TRBJ1-1; perhaps TRBD1 as D (6 bases). The germline V gene has CDR1 SQVTM and CDR2 ANQGSEA. Trimming cost V 3 bases and J 0 bases, with 11 bases left between them. There are 14 residues in the CDR3. The CDR3: CSVDRGGMNTEAFF. The CDR3 DNA sequence: TGCAGCGTTGATAGGGGGGGGATGAACACTGAAGCTTTCTTT.

The chain recombines TRBV30 with TRBJ1-1; 7 bases map to TRBD1. V shed 4 bases and J 1 base; nucleotides not matched to a gene: 12. The germline CDR1 and CDR2 sequences are GTSNPN and SVGIG (reference sequence). The CDR3 is 16 residues long. DNA of the CDR3: TGTGCCTGGACTGCCCCTCGACAGGGAACGAACACTGAAGCTTTCTTT. As protein: CAWTAPRQGTNTEAFF.

The gene calls are TRBV19 and TRBJ1-5; no definite D call. Trimming removed 6 bases from V and 4 bases from J, with 13 bases in between. CDR1 LNHDA and CDR2 SQIVND come from the germline V gene (reference sequence). CDR3 size: 14 residues. The CDR3 region is CASRGGNLNQPQHF. The CDR3 DNA reads as TGTGCCAGTAGAGGTGGCAACCTTAATCAGCCCCAGCATTTT.

This clone was observed a few times. The chain links TRBV7-8 to TRBJ2-7, with 7 bases fitting TRBD1. The germline V gene has CDR1 SGHVS and CDR2 FQNEAQ. Unmatched junction bases numbered 13, after V lost 2 bases and J lost 3 bases. This CDR3 contains 17 residues. Here the CDR3 reads CASSLTDTGTASYEQYF. The CDR3 DNA reads TGTGCCAGCAGCTTAACCGATACCGGGACAGCCAGCTACGAGCAGTACTTC.

This clone has more than one count but fewer than ten. The genes are TRBV30 and TRBJ1-1; no clear D gene. V was clipped by 0 bases and J by 0 bases, with 8 bases between them. Per germline, CDR1 GTSNPN and CDR2 SVGIG (reference sequence). The CDR3 is 14 residues long. The CDR3 reads CAWSVRQMNTEAFF. In DNA form, the CDR3 reads TGTGCCTGGAGTGTACGCCAGATGAACACTGAAGCTTTCTTT.

The rearrangement uses TRBV14 and TRBJ2-3, with 9 bases aligning to TRBD2. The V gene end was trimmed by 4 bases and the J gene end by 6 bases; junction bases not matched to a gene: 5. This CDR3 is built from 14 residues. Per germline, CDR1 SGHDN and CDR2 FVKESK. CDR3 in amino acids: CASSRLAVGDTQYF. The CDR3 nucleotides are TGTGCCAGCAGCCGACTAGCGGTAGGCGATACGCAGTATTTT.

This clone was found once. V usage is TRBV19 and J usage is TRBJ1-5, with 8 bases matching TRBD1. After removal of 2 bases from V and 7 bases from J, the junction contained 4 bases not matched to a gene. The CDR3 runs 14 residues. Per germline, CDR1 LNHDA and CDR2 SQIVND (reference sequence). The chain's CDR3 is CASSIPTGEQPQHF. Written as DNA, the CDR3 is TGTGCCAGTAGTATACCGACAGGGGAGCAGCCCCAGCATTTT.

The genes are TRBV2 and TRBJ1-2; perhaps TRBD1 as D (5 bases). The CDR3 length is 12 residues. V was cut by 6 bases and J by 5 bases, with 10 bases left in between. Germline lookup yields CDR1 SNHLY and CDR2 FYNNEI. DNA of the CDR3: TGTGCCAGCAGCACCGAGGGGTATGGCTACACCTTC. This gives the protein CASSTEGYGYTF.

J is TRBJ1-1 and V is TRBV30; 7 bases fit TRBD1. V gave up 4 bases and J gave up 4 bases; unmatched junction bases: 12. This CDR3 contains 15 residues. Germline CDR1 is GTSNPN and CDR2 is SVGIG (reference sequence). CDR3 sequence reads: CAWTWDSNKVTEAFF. The CDR3, as DNA: TGTGCCTGGACTTGGGACAGCAATAAAGTCACTGAAGCTTTCTTT.

This sequence joins TRBV19 and TRBJ2-7; D not resolved. The CDR3 has 15 amino acids. From germline, CDR1 is LNHDA and CDR2 SQIVND (reference sequence). V was cut by 4 bases and J by 4 bases, with 17 bases left in between. The CDR3, as DNA: TGTGCCAGTAGTAAGAACGGACGACATGGGTACGAGCAGTACTTC. Translation: CASSKNGRHGYEQYF.

The rearrangement links TRBV11-3 to TRBJ2-7; D possibly corresponds to TRBD1 (6 bases). V lost 3 bases and J 7 bases, leaving 19 bases between the germline ends. The germline V gene has CDR1 SGHNT and CDR2 YENEEA. CDR3 size: 15 residues. CDR3 sequence: CASSFQETGGWEQYF. CDR3 in DNA: TGTGCCAGCAGCTTCCAAGAGACAGGAGGATGGGAGCAGTACTTC.

Worth noting for this clone: Other DNA variants within this sample encode the same CDR3. The rearrangement links TRBV5-1 to TRBJ2-3; D ambiguous. Per the germline V gene, CDR1 is SGHRS and CDR2 is YFSETQ. V dropped 4 bases and J dropped 2 bases, with 2 bases sitting between them. This CDR3 is 11 amino acids long. DNA for the CDR3: TGCGCCAGCAGCCTCACAGATACGCAGTATTTT. It yields the protein CASSLTDTQYF.

V and J are TRBV9 and TRBJ2-3; TRBD2 matches at 12 bases. Germline assignment: CDR1 SGDLS and CDR2 YYNGEE. V gave up 0 bases and J gave up 11 bases; unmatched junction bases: 7. CDR3 length: 15 residues. CDR3 residues: CASSVETSGGLRQYF. For the CDR3, the DNA is TGTGCCAGCAGCGTAGAGACTAGCGGGGGACTGAGGCAGTATTTT. Full variable domain (rest looked up from reference TRBV9 and TRBJ2-3): DSGVTQTPKHLITATGQRVTLRCSPRSGDLSVYWYQQSLDQGLQFLIQYYNGEERAKGNILERFSAQQFPDLHSELNLSSLELGDSALYFCASSVETSGGLRQYFGPGTRLTVL.

The rearrangement uses TRBV29-1 and TRBJ1-1; maybe TRBD1 (5 bases). The CDR3 runs 13 residues. Trimming left V 4 bases short and J 0 bases short, with 9 bases between. The germline CDR1 and CDR2 sequences are SQVTM and ANQGSEA. CDR3 protein: CSVARDLNTEAFF. The CDR3 nucleotides are TGCAGCGTTGCCAGGGATCTGAACACTGAAGCTTTCTTT.

The chain couples TRBV7-3 to TRBJ2-1; D is undetermined. Germline assignment: CDR1 SGHTA and CDR2 FQGTGA. Deletions cut 4 bases from V and 5 bases from J, with 24 bases between. The CDR3 sequence is 18 residues long. In DNA, the CDR3 is TGTGCCAGCAGCTACCACCCCGTTGGGGTGAGGATAAACAATGAGCAGTTCTTC. This sequence encodes CASSYHPVGVRINNEQFF.

V and J are TRBV7-2 and TRBJ2-2; D may be TRBD1 (6 bases). This CDR3 has 12 amino acids. Germline V gene sequence: CDR1 SGHTA, CDR2 FQGNSA. V shed 8 bases and J shed 6 bases, with 10 bases lying between them. The CDR3 sequence: CASAHRAGELFF. The CDR3 DNA is TGTGCCAGCGCCCACAGGGCCGGGGAGCTGTTTTTT. The full variable domain, with the rest looked up from reference TRBV7-2 and TRBJ2-2, is GAGVSQSPSNKVTEKGKDVELRCDPISGHTALYWYRQSLGQGLEFLIYFQGNSAPDKSGLPSDRFSAERTGGSVSTLTIQRTQQEDSAVYLCASAHRAGELFFGEGSRLTVL.

This clone was observed a single time. V and J are TRBV4-2 and TRBJ2-7; perhaps TRBD1 as D (5 bases). The CDR3 totals 13 residues. The V and J ends lost 11 bases and 7 bases respectively, with 21 bases between them. CDR1 and CDR2 from the germline V gene are LGHNA and YNFKEQ. This chain's CDR3 is CAESRQGLGEQYF. CDR3 in DNA: TGTGCCGAGAGTCGGCAGGGCCTTGGGGAGCAGTACTTC.